This T cell receptor beta chain was captured by sequencing in a study of T cell changes during pregnancy in multiple sclerosis (dated by TCRdb to between 2018 and 2021). Regarding the research as a whole: Changes in the T cell repertoire over the course of pregnancy were examined in this study in women with multiple sclerosis.

As for this clone: What antigen it recognizes has not been identified. Base qualities are not provided; no much larger clone lies one nucleotide away.

According to the germline V gene (reference sequence), CDR1 reads SEHNR and CDR2 reads FQNEAQ. Relative to germline, V is missing 0 bases and J is missing 0 bases, with 6 bases of the junction outside any gene match. Measured from the cysteine to the phenylalanine, the CDR3 is 18 residues long. Of the read, only the CDR3 DNA is kept; its 54 bases are in frame from base 1. Libraries were prepared through the immunoSEQ multiplex PCR assay. In its TCRdb copy, this immuneACCESS table keeps in-frame sequences only and misses some clones. Where compared with another copy, unresolved V genes explain less than half of these, and the others have no known cause. A total of some 56,000 clones appear in this sample, roughly nine tenths of them only once. The ten largest clonotypes hold approximately 2.8% of the sample.

The sequence derives from a female donor in good health, enrolled as a control in a pregnancy study. The material sequenced was peripheral blood, taken in the third trimester of pregnancy. The rearranged segments are TRBV7-9 and TRBJ2-3, and TRBD1 matches 10 of the central bases. The CDR3 protein is CASSLARTGGISTDTQYF. The nucleotide sequence reads TGTGCCAGCAGCTTAGCGAGGACAGGGGGAATTAGCACAGATACGCAGTATTTT.